The following is a T cell receptor beta chain sequence with its context. Its antigen is as yet unknown. Here immunoSEQ multiplex PCR was the method, and the copy in TCRdb shows in-frame clones only, minus some. The data hold 80,000 or so clones, with 80% to 90% observed a single time. The CDR3 extends over 15 amino acids. Germline CDR1 and CDR2: SGHVS and FQNEAQ. Trimming removed 3 bases at V and 4 bases at J, with 15 bases between. This record comes from a study of T cell responses to AZD1222 COVID-19 vaccine. Whole-study findings and limits: Elevations in Spike-specific TCR breadth and depth followed administration of two AZD1222 doses. Clonal diversity was possibly underestimated, and the donors were mostly white British, with more females.

This sequence joins TRBV7-8 and TRBJ1-2; D uncertain. The sequence was collected from an adult who received the AZD1222 COVID-19 vaccine. The source material was peripheral blood, sampled 28 days after the second AZD1222 dose. CDR3 protein: CASSLRVVTLYGYTF. Here the CDR3 DNA reads TGTGCCAGCAGCTTGCGAGTTGTAACCCTCTATGGCTACACCTTC.